Described below is a single TCR beta chain sequence and its context. Its target is unknown. The data derive from a study of lymphopenia after photon versus proton radiotherapy. Study observations and caveats: After the lymphocyte nadir, photon-treated repertoires showed oligoclonal expansion, especially of CD8+ Temra cells. A bigger post-nadir fall in TCR diversity correlated inversely with survival time in deceased patients.

Clones were read by immunoSEQ multiplex PCR, and TCRdb kept only the in-frame ones, dropping some. The sample lists about 22,000 clones, roughly 91% occurring once. This clonotype was sampled from a man older than 75 with esophageal cancer. This specimen consisted of peripheral blood, obtained from a patient treated with proton-based radiotherapy.

Here the CDR3 reads CASSYRHHSYEQYF. The CDR3 DNA reads as TGTGCCAGCAGCTATCGACATCACTCCTACGAGCAGTACTTC. The V gene is TRBV11-2, the J gene TRBJ2-7, with no clear D. Germline V lookup: CDR1 SGHAT, CDR2 FQNNGV. The CDR3 sequence is 14 residues long. Between the trimmed V and J ends, which lost 4 bases and 0 bases, there was a span of 10 bases.